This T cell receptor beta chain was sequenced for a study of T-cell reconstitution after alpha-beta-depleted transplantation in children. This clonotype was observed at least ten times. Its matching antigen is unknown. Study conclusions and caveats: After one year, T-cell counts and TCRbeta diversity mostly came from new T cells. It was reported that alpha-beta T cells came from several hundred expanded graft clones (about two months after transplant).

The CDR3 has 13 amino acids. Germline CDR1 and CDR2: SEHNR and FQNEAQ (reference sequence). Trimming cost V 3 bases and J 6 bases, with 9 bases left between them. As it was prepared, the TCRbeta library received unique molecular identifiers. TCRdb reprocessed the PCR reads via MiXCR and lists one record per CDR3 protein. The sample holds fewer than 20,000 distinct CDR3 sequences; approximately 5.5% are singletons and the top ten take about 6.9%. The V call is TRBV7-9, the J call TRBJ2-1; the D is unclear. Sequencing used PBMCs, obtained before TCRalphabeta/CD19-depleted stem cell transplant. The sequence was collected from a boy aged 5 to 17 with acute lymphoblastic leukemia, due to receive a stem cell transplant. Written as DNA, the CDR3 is TGTGCCAGCAGCTTTAGATCCCGCAATGAGCAGTTCTTC. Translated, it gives CASSFRSRNEQFF.